This TCR beta chain was captured in a study of cytomegalovirus exposure and HLA in healthy donors. In the study overall: Per a later analysis, the approximately 690 first-cohort and 120 or so validation repertoires shared one platform.

The CDR3 sequence is 14 residues long. CDR1 MGHDK and CDR2 SYGVNS come from the germline V gene. The J segment lost 3 bases and the V segment lost 2 bases, leaving 1 base of the junction unmatched. Measured with immunoSEQ multiplex PCR; TCRdb has only the in-frame clones, and not every one. The table lists 55,000 to 75,000 clones, 95% of them singletons. The source is a woman between 18 and 29 years old in good health and CMV-seropositive. V is TRBV25-1 and J is TRBJ2-7; TRBD1 aligns across 10 bases. What was sequenced was PBMCs. CDR3 residues: CASSEGQGDYEQYF. The CDR3 DNA is TGTGCCAGCAGTGAAGGACAGGGGGACTACGAGCAGTACTTC.